The following is a TCR beta chain sequence with its context. Its target is unknown. This entry is derived from a study of T cells in Graves' hyperthyroidism and ophthalmopathy. CDR3 length: 13 residues. Deletions cut 8 bases from V and 4 bases from J, with 15 bases between. The study, taken as a whole, reports: The model made its ophthalmopathy prediction, and onset followed a median 6.5 months later. Ophthalmopathy stood apart from stable hyperthyroidism in a 13 V-J model.

Calling Graves' hyperthyroidism stable meant ophthalmopathy did not progress within 18 months. RNA transcripts were the template for amplifying TCR beta CDR3 regions. Primed by the HTBI set, a first-round RT-PCR was run on the TCR CDR3. From the multiplex PCR reads, TCRdb called clonotypes with MiXCR, one entry per CDR3 protein. Of hundreds of thousands of distinct CDR3 sequences in the sample, roughly 40% are singletons; the top ten hold 8% to 9%. The sequenced sample consisted of blood. The J gene is TRBJ2-7, the V gene TRBV12-3 or TRBV12-4; tentative D call: TRBD1 (6 bases). The sequence derives from a man younger than 35 with Graves' hyperthyroidism. The CDR3 nucleotides are TGTGCCAGCGGGGACGGGACACTATACGAGCAGTACTTC. Translating gives CASGDGTLYEQYF.